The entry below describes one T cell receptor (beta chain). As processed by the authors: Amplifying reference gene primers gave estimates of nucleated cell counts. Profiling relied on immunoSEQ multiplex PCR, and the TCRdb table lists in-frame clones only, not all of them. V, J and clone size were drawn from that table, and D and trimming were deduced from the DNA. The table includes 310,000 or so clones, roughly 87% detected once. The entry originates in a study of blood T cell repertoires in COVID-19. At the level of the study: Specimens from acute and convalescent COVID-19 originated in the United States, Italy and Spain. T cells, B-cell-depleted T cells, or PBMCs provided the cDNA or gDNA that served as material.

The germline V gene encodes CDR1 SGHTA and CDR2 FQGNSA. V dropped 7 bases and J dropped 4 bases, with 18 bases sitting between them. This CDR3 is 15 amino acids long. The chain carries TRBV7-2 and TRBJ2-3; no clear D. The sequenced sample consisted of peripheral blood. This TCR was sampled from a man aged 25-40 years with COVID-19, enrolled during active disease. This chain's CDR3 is CASTALGAGADTQYF. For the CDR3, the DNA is TGTGCCAGCACTGCCTTAGGAGCCGGAGCAGATACGCAGTATTTT.